This T cell receptor beta chain was captured by sequencing in a study of shared clonotypes between healthy human individuals. Findings and caveats of the study: Collection of samples was limited to blood; tissue repertoires likely differ. Shared across several donors were roughly 4.8% of the naive CD4 clonotypes.

Details on this clone: Antigen specificity is unknown.

Germline lookup yields CDR1 SGHKS and CDR2 YYEKEE (reference sequence). V lost 2 bases and J 4 bases, leaving 10 bases between the germline ends. The CDR3 sequence is 14 residues long. Method: immunoSEQ multiplex PCR; TCRdb's copy keeps in-frame clones and lacks some. The sample has about 1.5 million clones, roughly 96% seen once. The sample was naive CD4+ T cells sorted from blood. The subset was: CD45RA+ positively selected. The rearrangement uses TRBV5-5 and TRBJ1-3; D might be TRBD1 (5 bases). The origin of this receptor is a man younger than 45 in good health. For the CDR3, the DNA is TGTGCCAGCAGCTTACAGGATCTCGGAAACACCATATATTTT. It translates to CASSLQDLGNTIYF.